These 8 T cell receptor beta chains came from one sample sequenced in a study of tissue T cells after allogeneic stem cell transplantation (dated by TCRdb to about 2022). The method behind the library was the immunoSEQ multiplex PCR assay. TCRdb re-hosts the immuneACCESS table, in-frame sequences only. Its copies lack some clones; in the studies checked, an unresolved V gene accounts for under half of them, and the cause for the rest is not known. The sample table holds thousands of clones, of which roughly 32% were seen once. The top ten clones comprise around 3% of the sample. Reading the label with the study, this specimen's time point is: mouse harvest day 14 after allogeneic transplant. Mouse grafts consisting of 10^7 T-cell-depleted bone marrow cells combined with 10^6 splenic CD5+ T cells were administered by tail vein injection. Specimen: skin. These receptors were taken from a female BALB/c mouse given C57BL/6 T cells with graft-versus-host disease after an allogeneic hematopoietic cell transplant.

This clone is large within its sample. All gene names here are mouse names. The read stops 1 residue short of the end of the CDR3; the missing end is completed from the germline J gene. The V and J genes are TRBV16 and TRBJ1-1, with no clear D. This CDR3 has 13 amino acids. V was pared by 0 bases and J by 0 bases, with 2 bases between. CDR1 and CDR2 (germline): SGHSA, FRNQAP. The sequenced CDR3 bases are TGTGCAAGCAGCTTAGAACAGAACACAGAAGTCTTC. Protein: CASSLEQNTEVF. The complete CDR3 sequence is CASSLEQNTEVFF.

A note on this clone: The listed genes are named as in mouse. Partial CDR3 DNA: TGTGCCAGCAGTCTGCAGGGGGCGAGTCAAAACACCTTGTAC. Translation gives CASSLQGASQNTLY. The whole CDR3 reads CASSLQGASQNTLYF. The rearrangement uses TRBV26 and TRBJ2-4; 8 nucleotides match TRBD1. The missing CDR3 end, 1 residue past where the read stops, is filled in from the germline J gene. The CDR3 is 15 amino acids. Trimming at V came to 2 bases and at J to 0 bases, leaving 1 base not matched to a gene. Germline assignment: CDR1 KGHPV and CDR2 FQNQEV (reference sequence).

In its sample, this clone was seen a few times. The gene names here belong to mouse. The observed sequence ends 1 residue before the CDR3 terminus, with the missing tail filled in from the germline J gene. The chain couples TRBV3 to TRBJ2-7, with a tentative D call TRBD1 (6 bases). CDR3 length equals 12 residues. V was cut by 4 bases and J by 4 bases, with 8 bases left in between. Looked up from germline, CDR1 is SNHLY and CDR2 is FYNGKV (reference sequence). The CDR3 DNA, read in part, is TGTGCCAGCAGCTCGACAGGTTATGAACAGTAC. Translation: CASSSTGYEQY. The whole CDR3 sequence reads CASSSTGYEQYF. The whole variable domain, filled in from reference TRBV3 and TRBJ2-7, reads GPKVLQIPSHQIIDMGQMVTLNCDPVSNHLYFYWYKQILGQQMEFLVNFYNGKVMEKSKLFKDQFSVERPDGSYFTLKIQPTALEDSAVYFCASSSTGYEQYFGPGTRLTVL.

The count of this clone is one. Genes and germline are mouse. The read is 1 residue too short to cover the CDR3 end, so that end is filled in from the germline J gene. The V gene is TRBV29, the J gene TRBJ2-3; TRBD1 might be the D (5 bases). From germline, CDR1 is MSHET and CDR2 SYDVDS. This CDR3 has 12 residues. The ends were cut back, 6 bases at V and 6 bases at J, with 10 bases in the middle. The covered CDR3 bases are TGTGCTAGCAGAGCAGGGATGGAAACGCTGTAT. Residues: CASRAGMETLY. The entire CDR3 protein reads CASRAGMETLYF.

Notes on this clone: Mouse gene names apply. Read data end 1 residue before the CDR3 end; the end is taken from the germline J gene. The J gene is TRBJ2-1, the V gene TRBV26; TRBD1 might be the D (6 bases). This CDR3 is built from 13 residues. Trimming removed 7 bases at V and 2 bases at J, with 9 bases between. Germline V lookup: CDR1 KGHPV, CDR2 FQNQEV (reference sequence). CDR3 bases read: TGTGCCAGCAACCCAGGGGACTATGCTGAGCAGTTC. It is translated as CASNPGDYAEQF. The complete CDR3 reads CASNPGDYAEQFF.

Comment on this clone: Gene names refer to mouse genes. The sequenced fragment ends 1 residue before the CDR3 boundary, so the rest is inferred from the germline J gene. The rearrangement joins TRBV24 to TRBJ1-4; D not resolved. This CDR3 is 12 amino acids long. The germline gives CDR1 KGHTA, CDR2 FRNEEI. The V end was cut by 3 bases, the J end by 4 bases, with 3 bases between. The CDR3 protein is CASSLLNERLFF. Incomplete CDR3 DNA: TGTGCCAGCAGTCTACTCAACGAAAGATTATTT.

As concerns this clone: Mouse germline and gene names are used. The read falls 1 residue short of the CDR3 end, and the missing part is taken from the germline J gene. The chain joins TRBV3 to TRBJ2-2; 8 bases agree with TRBD2. CDR3 length: 14 amino acids. Germline-derived CDR1 and CDR2 are SNHLY and FYNGKV (reference sequence). Trimming took 5 bases from V and 4 from J; bases not matched to a gene: 3. The CDR3 region is CASSRLGFTGQLYF. CDR3 DNA (partial): TGTGCCAGCAGCCGACTGGGGTTCACCGGGCAGCTCTAC.

With regard to this clone: Mouse gene names apply. Read data end 1 residue before the CDR3 end; the end is taken from the germline J gene. The chain joins TRBV26 to TRBJ2-2, with 9 bases fitting TRBD2. Germline V gene lookup returns CDR1 KGHPV and CDR2 FQNQEV (reference sequence). Unmatched junction bases numbered 2, after V lost 2 bases and J lost 4 bases. The CDR3 has 15 residues. CDR3 DNA, as far as it was read: TGTGCCAGCAGTCTGCTGGGGGGGACCACCGGGCAGCTCTAC. Amino acid sequence: CASSLLGGTTGQLY. The entire CDR3 protein is CASSLLGGTTGQLYF.